Detailed here is one T cell receptor (beta chain). Its target is unknown. This specimen belongs to a study of OX40 agonist ivuxolimab in advanced cancers. Study background: With ivuxolimab, an agonistic anti-OX40 (CD134) antibody, patients were treated.

Data came from immunoSEQ multiplex PCR; TCRdb stores just in-frame clones and leaves some out. The sample lists some 130,000 clones, under 95% seen once, with 1% in the top ten. Study findings and constraints: Low normalized T-cell clonal expansion also characterized some of the nonresponders.

This receptor was identified in an adult with an advanced solid tumor such as melanoma, head and neck, liver or kidney cancer. This specimen consisted of CD4+ or CD8+ T cells sorted from blood, obtained in a trial of the OX40 agonist ivuxolimab.

The CDR3 is CASSPGTSDNEQFF. The CDR3 DNA reads TGTGCCAGCTCACCCGGGACTAGCGACAATGAGCAGTTCTTC. The chain is built from TRBV18 and TRBJ2-1, with 10 bases fitting TRBD2. Germline CDR1 is KGHSH and CDR2 is LQKENI. V trimming: 3 bases; J trimming: 5 bases; junction bases outside the gene matches: 1. CDR3 size: 14 residues.